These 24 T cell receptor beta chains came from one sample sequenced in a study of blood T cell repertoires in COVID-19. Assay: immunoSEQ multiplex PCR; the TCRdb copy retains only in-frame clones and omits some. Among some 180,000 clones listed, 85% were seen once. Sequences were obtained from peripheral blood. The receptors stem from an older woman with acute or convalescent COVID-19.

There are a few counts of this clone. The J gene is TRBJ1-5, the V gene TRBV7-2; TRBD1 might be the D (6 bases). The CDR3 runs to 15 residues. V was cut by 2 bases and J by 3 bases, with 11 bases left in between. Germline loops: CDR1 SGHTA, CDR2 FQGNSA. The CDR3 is CASSLWGTNNQPQHF. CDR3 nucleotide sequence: TGTGCCAGCAGCTTATGGGGGACAAACAATCAGCCCCAGCATTTT.

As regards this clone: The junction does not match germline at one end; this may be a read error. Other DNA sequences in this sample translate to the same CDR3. The CDR3 DNA is TGTGCCAGCAGTGTCTCTAGCGGGAGGGCCAGGTACGAGCAGTATTTC. This translates into CASSVSSGRARYEQYF. The V call is TRBV2, the J call TRBJ2-7; TRBD2 matches at 12 bases. The length of the CDR3 is 16 residues. Germline V gene sequence: CDR1 SNHLY, CDR2 FYNNEI. The entire variable domain, with the rest obtained from reference TRBV2 and TRBJ2-7, is as follows: EPEVTQTPSHQVTQMGQEVILRCVPISNHLYFYWYRQILGQKVEFLVSFYNNEISEKSEIFDDQFSVERPDGSNFTLKIRSTKLEDSAMYFCASSVSSGRARYEQYFGPGTRLTVT.

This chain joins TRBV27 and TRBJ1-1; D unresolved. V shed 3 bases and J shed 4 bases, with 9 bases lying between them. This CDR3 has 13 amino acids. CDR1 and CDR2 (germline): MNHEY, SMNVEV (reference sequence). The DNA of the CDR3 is TGTGCCAGCAGTTTTTACTACTTCACTGAAGCTTTCTTT. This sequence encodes CASSFYYFTEAFF.

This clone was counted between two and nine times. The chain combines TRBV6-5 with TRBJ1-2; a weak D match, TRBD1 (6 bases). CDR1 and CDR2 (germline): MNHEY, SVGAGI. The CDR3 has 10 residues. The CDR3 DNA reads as TGTGGGACAGTTAACTATGGCTACACCTTC. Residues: CGTVNYGYTF.

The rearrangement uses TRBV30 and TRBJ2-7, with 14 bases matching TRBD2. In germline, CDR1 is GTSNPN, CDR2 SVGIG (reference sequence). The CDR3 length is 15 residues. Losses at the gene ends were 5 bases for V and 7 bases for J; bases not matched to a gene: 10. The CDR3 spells CAWAAGTSGSREQYF. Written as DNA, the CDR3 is TGTGCCTGGGCCGCTGGGACTAGCGGGAGTCGAGAGCAGTACTTC.

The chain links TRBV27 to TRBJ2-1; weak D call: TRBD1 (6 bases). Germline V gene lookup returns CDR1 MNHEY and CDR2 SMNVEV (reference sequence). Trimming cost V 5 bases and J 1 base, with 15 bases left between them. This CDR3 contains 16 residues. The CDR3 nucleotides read TGTGCCAGCAGTCCCCTAAGGGACATTTCCTACAATGAGCAGTTCTTC. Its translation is CASSPLRDISYNEQFF.

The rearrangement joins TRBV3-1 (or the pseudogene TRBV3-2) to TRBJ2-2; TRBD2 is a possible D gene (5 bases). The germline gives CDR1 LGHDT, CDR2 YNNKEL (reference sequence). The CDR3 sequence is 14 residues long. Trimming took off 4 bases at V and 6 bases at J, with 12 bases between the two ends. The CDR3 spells CASSLNAGAGELFF. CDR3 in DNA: TGTGCCAGCAGCCTTAACGCGGGCGCCGGGGAGCTGTTTTTT.

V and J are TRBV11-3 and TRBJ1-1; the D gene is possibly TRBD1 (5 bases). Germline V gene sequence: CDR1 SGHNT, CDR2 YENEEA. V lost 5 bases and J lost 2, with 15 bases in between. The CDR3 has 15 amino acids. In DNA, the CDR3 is TGTGCCAGCAGCCTCCGGGGGGGGAGTAACACTGAAGCTTTCTTT. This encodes CASSLRGGSNTEAFF.

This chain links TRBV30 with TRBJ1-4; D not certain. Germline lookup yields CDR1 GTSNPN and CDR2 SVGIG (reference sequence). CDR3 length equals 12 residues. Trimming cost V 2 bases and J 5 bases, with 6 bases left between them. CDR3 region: CAWSTGNEKLFF. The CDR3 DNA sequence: TGTGCCTGGAGTACGGGGAATGAAAAACTGTTTTTT.

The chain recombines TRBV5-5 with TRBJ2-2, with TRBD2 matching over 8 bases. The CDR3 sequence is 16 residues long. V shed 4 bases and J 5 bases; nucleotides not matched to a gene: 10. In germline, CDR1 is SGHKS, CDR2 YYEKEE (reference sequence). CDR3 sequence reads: CASSPPAGTSTGELFF. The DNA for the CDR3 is TGTGCCAGCAGCCCCCCCGCTGGGACTAGTACCGGGGAGCTGTTTTTT.

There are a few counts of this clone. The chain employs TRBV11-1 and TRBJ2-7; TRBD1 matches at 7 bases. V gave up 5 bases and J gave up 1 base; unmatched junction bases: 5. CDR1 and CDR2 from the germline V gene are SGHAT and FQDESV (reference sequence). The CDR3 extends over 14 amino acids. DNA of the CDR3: TGTGCCAGCAGCCGGGACAGTGAATCCTACGAGCAGTACTTC. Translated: CASSRDSESYEQYF.

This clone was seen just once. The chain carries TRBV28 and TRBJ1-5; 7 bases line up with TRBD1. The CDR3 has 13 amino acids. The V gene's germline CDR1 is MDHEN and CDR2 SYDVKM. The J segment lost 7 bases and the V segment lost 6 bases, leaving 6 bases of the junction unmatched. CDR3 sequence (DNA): TGTGCCAGCAGGTACAGGGGTTTCCAGCCCCAGCATTTT. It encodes CASRYRGFQPQHF.

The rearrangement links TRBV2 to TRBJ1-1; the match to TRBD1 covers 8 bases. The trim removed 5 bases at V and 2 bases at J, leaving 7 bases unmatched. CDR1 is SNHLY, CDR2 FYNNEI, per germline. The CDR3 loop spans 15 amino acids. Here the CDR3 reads CASSSGQGLNTEAFF. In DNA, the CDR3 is TGTGCCAGCAGTAGCGGACAGGGATTAAACACTGAAGCTTTCTTT.

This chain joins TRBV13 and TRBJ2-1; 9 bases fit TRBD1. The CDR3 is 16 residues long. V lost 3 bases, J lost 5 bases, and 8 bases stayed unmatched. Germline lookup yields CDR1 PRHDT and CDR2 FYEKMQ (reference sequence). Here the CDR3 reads CASSFRTGVWDNEQFF. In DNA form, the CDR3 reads TGTGCCAGCAGCTTTAGGACAGGGGTTTGGGACAATGAGCAGTTCTTC.

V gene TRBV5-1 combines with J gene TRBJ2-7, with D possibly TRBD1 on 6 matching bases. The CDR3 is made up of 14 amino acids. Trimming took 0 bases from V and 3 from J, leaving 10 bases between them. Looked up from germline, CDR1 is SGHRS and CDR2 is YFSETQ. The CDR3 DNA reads TGCGCCAGCAGCTTGGACAGGGCGGTCTACGAGCAGTACTTC. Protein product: CASSLDRAVYEQYF.

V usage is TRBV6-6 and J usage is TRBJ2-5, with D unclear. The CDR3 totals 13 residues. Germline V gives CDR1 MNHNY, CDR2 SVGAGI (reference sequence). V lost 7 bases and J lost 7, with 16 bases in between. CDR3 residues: CASTQSGSGTQYF. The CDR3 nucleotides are TGTGCCAGCACCCAGTCAGGTTCTGGGACCCAGTACTTC.

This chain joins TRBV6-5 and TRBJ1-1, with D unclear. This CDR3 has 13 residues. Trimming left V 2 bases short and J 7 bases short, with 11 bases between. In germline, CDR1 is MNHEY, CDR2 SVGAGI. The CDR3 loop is CASSYPAGNEAFF. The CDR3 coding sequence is TGTGCCAGCAGTTACCCGGCGGGAAATGAAGCTTTCTTT.

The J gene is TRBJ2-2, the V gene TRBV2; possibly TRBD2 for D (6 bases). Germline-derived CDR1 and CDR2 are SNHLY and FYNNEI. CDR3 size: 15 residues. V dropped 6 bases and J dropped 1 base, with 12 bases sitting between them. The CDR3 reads CASRRGTLNTGELFF. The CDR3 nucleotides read TGTGCCAGCAGGCGGGGAACCCTGAACACCGGGGAGCTGTTTTTT. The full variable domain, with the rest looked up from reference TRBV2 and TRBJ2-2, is EPEVTQTPSHQVTQMGQEVILRCVPISNHLYFYWYRQILGQKVEFLVSFYNNEISEKSEIFDDQFSVERPDGSNFTLKIRSTKLEDSAMYFCASRRGTLNTGELFFGEGSRLTVL.

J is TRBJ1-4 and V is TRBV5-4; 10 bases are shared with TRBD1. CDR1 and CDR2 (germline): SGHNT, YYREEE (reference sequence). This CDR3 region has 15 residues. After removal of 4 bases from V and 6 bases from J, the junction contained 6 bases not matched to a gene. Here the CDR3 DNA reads TGTGCCAGCAGCGCGGCCGGGACAGGGGATGAAAAACTGTTTTTT. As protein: CASSAAGTGDEKLFF.

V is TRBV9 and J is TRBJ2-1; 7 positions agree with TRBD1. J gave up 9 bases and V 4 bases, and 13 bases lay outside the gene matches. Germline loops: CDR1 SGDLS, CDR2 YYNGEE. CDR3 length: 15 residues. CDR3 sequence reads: CASSSPRQGVGEQFF. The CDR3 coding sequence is TGTGCCAGCAGCTCCCCCCGGCAGGGGGTAGGTGAGCAGTTCTTC. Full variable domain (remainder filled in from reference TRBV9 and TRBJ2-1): DSGVTQTPKHLITATGQRVTLRCSPRSGDLSVYWYQQSLDQGLQFLIQYYNGEERAKGNILERFSAQQFPDLHSELNLSSLELGDSALYFCASSSPRQGVGEQFFGPGTRLTVL.

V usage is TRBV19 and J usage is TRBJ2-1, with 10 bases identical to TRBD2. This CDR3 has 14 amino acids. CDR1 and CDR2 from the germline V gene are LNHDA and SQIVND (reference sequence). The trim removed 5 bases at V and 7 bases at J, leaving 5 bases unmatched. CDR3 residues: CASSYGLAVNEQFF. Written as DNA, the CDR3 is TGTGCCAGTAGTTACGGACTAGCGGTGAATGAGCAGTTCTTC.

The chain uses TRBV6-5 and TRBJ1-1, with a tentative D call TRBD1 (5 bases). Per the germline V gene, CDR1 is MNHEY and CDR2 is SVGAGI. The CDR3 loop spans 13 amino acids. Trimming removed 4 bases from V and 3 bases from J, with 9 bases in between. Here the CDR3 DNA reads TGTGCCAGCAGTTTCGGGGGGGACACTGAAGCTTTCTTT. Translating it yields CASSFGGDTEAFF.

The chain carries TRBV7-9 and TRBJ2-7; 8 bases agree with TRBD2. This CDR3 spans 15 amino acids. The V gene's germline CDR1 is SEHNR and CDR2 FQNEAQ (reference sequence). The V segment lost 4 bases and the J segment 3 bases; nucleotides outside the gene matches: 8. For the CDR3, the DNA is TGTGCCAGCAGCTCTTGGACTAGCTCACTCTACGAGCAGTACTTC. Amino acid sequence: CASSSWTSSLYEQYF.

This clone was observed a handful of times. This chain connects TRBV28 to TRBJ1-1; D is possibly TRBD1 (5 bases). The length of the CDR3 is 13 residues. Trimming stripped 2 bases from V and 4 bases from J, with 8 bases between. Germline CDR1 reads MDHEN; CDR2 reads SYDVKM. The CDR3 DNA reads TGTGCCAGCAGTTTAATCCAGGGCACTGAAGCTTTCTTT. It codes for CASSLIQGTEAFF.